The next 21 T cell receptor beta chains were all read from a single sample in a study of cytomegalovirus exposure and HLA in healthy donors. Vbeta (60) and Jbeta (13) primers were used in the PCR. Assay used: immunoSEQ multiplex PCR; TCRdb lists only in-frame clones, some missing. The table has about 130,000 clones, approximately 82% seen once; the top ten hold 1.3% to 1.5%. The material sequenced was PBMCs. The receptor source for this set is a female donor in good health and CMV-seronegative.

J is TRBJ1-3 and V is TRBV9; the D is unclear. Germline CDR1 reads SGDLS; CDR2 reads YYNGEE. This CDR3 spans 15 amino acids. With 0 bases removed from V and 1 base from J, the gap between germline ends came to 8 bases. CDR3 loop: CASSVVPGSGNTIYF. CDR3 in DNA: TGTGCCAGCAGCGTAGTCCCAGGTTCTGGAAACACCATATATTTT.

The J gene is TRBJ1-1, the V gene TRBV4-3; the D is unclear. There are 15 residues in the CDR3. Trimming took 0 bases from V and 1 from J, leaving 9 bases between them. The V gene's germline CDR1 is LGHNA and CDR2 YSLEER. The CDR3 sequence: CASSQDGNSNTEAFF. In nucleotides, the CDR3 is TGCGCCAGCAGCCAAGACGGGAACTCGAACACTGAAGCTTTCTTT.

This clone was counted once. This sequence joins TRBV9 and TRBJ2-4, with no clear D. CDR1 is SGDLS, CDR2 YYNGEE, per germline. V lost 0 bases, J lost 3 bases, and 4 bases lay in between. The length of the CDR3 is 13 residues. CDR3 region: CASSVGVKNIQYF. DNA of the CDR3: TGTGCCAGCAGCGTAGGAGTCAAAAACATTCAGTACTTC.

The gene calls are TRBV18 and TRBJ1-1, with D tentatively TRBD1 (5 bases). Germline V gives CDR1 KGHSH, CDR2 LQKENI. The CDR3 runs 15 residues. Trimming removed 3 bases at V and 0 bases at J, with 11 bases between. The CDR3 nucleotides read TGTGCCAGCTCACCGCGGGGGAATATGAACACTGAAGCTTTCTTT. It is translated as CASSPRGNMNTEAFF.

The chain carries TRBV19 and TRBJ1-5; D gene ambiguous. The V end was cut by 5 bases, the J end by 2 bases, with 16 bases between. The CDR3 has 16 residues. Germline V gives CDR1 LNHDA, CDR2 SQIVND (reference sequence). The CDR3 DNA follows: TGTGCCAGTAGTGCCACCCCTTCTGCGGGCAATCAGCCCCAGCATTTT. This translates into CASSATPSAGNQPQHF.

This clone has a handful of counts. This sequence may be a read error, since a much larger clone differs from it by one base. Distinct nucleotide sequences in the sample also encode this CDR3. V is TRBV5-1 and J is TRBJ1-1, with D perhaps TRBD1 (5 bases). CDR3 length: 13 residues. Deletions cut 1 base from V and 1 base from J, with 5 bases between. CDR1 and CDR2 from the germline V gene are SGHRS and YFSETQ. The CDR3 coding sequence is TGCGCCAGCAGCTTGACAGGGAACACTGAAGCTTTCTTT. The encoded protein is CASSLTGNTEAFF.

A few counts support this clone. This sequence joins TRBV5-4 and TRBJ1-1, with 9 bases identical to TRBD1. Germline V gene data show CDR1 as SGHNT and CDR2 as YYREEE (reference sequence). The CDR3 extends over 14 amino acids. With 4 bases clipped from V and 4 bases from J, the junction kept 5 bases outside the gene matches. The CDR3 sequence: CASSPGTGFTEAFF. The CDR3 region has the DNA TGTGCCAGCAGCCCCGGGACAGGGTTCACTGAAGCTTTCTTT.

The rearrangement links TRBV28 to TRBJ1-2; D remains unclear. Per the germline V gene, CDR1 is MDHEN and CDR2 is SYDVKM. The CDR3 is 14 amino acids. Trimming took 3 bases from V and 3 from J, leaving 11 bases between them. The CDR3 DNA sequence: TGTGCCAGCAGTTTTGGAGGATCCGACTATGGCTACACCTTC. Protein product: CASSFGGSDYGYTF.

J is TRBJ2-5 and V is TRBV18; no firm D call. The CDR3 loop spans 13 amino acids. V was clipped by 4 bases and J by 2 bases, with 8 bases between them. Germline CDR1 and CDR2: KGHSH and LQKENI. DNA for the CDR3: TGTGCCAGCTCACTATCTCTTCAAGAGACCCAGTACTTC. Translation: CASSLSLQETQYF.

The sample holds a few counts of this clone. The genes are TRBV5-6 and TRBJ1-2; D is possibly TRBD1 (5 bases). CDR1 is SGHDT, CDR2 YYEEEE, per germline. This CDR3 is built from 15 residues. V was cut by 4 bases and J by 4 bases, with 17 bases left in between. Written as DNA, the CDR3 is TGTGCCAGCAGCGTGTTATTTAGGGGTCCCTATGGCTACACCTTC. Translated: CASSVLFRGPYGYTF. Drawing the rest from reference TRBV5-6 and TRBJ1-2, the complete variable domain is DAGVTQSPTHLIKTRGQQVTLRCSPKSGHDTVSWYQQALGQGPQFIFQYYEEEERQRGNFPDRFSGHQFPNYSSELNVNALLLGDSALYLCASSVLFRGPYGYTFGSGTRLTVV.

The V and J genes are TRBV5-4 and TRBJ2-3; the D gene is possibly TRBD2 (5 bases). From germline, CDR1 is SGHNT and CDR2 YYREEE (reference sequence). The CDR3 length is 14 residues. V gave up 2 bases and J gave up 6 bases, with 13 bases separating them. The CDR3 DNA reads TGTGCCAGCAGCTTAGCGGAGGCCGGTGATACGCAGTATTTT. This gives the protein CASSLAEAGDTQYF.

The chain has TRBV9 and TRBJ1-5; tentative D call: TRBD1 (6 bases). The CDR3 totals 15 residues. Germline V gives CDR1 SGDLS, CDR2 YYNGEE. Trimming removed 0 bases from V and 5 bases from J, with 12 bases in between. Here the CDR3 DNA reads TGTGCCAGCAGCGTAGATTGGACAGTGGATCAGCCCCAGCATTTT. Protein sequence: CASSVDWTVDQPQHF.

The chain combines TRBV19 with TRBJ1-3, with TRBD1 as a possible D gene (5 bases). CDR3 length equals 14 residues. Trimming removed 8 bases from V and 2 bases from J, with 13 bases in between. Germline-derived CDR1 and CDR2 are LNHDA and SQIVND (reference sequence). The CDR3 coding sequence is TGTGCCAGTCACCTTGTGGGGCCTGGAAACACCATATATTTT. It encodes CASHLVGPGNTIYF.

The rearrangement uses TRBV28 and TRBJ2-5; 15 positions match TRBD2. Losses at the gene ends were 5 bases for V and 3 bases for J; bases not matched to a gene: 1. Looked up from germline, CDR1 is MDHEN and CDR2 is SYDVKM. CDR3 length: 15 amino acids. The CDR3 loop reads CASSRTSGREETQYF. CDR3 DNA: TGTGCCAGCAGTCGGACTAGCGGGAGGGAAGAGACCCAGTACTTC.

This chain links TRBV7-2 with TRBJ1-1; D call uncertain. CDR1 is SGHTA, CDR2 FQGNSA, per germline. This CDR3 has 14 residues. V was pared by 5 bases and J by 1 base, with 11 bases between. The CDR3 region is CASSLSSTNTEAFF. In DNA form, the CDR3 reads TGTGCCAGCAGCCTTTCTTCTACGAACACTGAAGCTTTCTTT.

The chain is built from TRBV7-7 and TRBJ1-3; TRBD1 matches at 9 bases. With 3 bases clipped from V and 1 base from J, the junction kept 4 bases outside the gene matches. CDR3 length: 16 amino acids. Germline V gene sequence: CDR1 SSHAT, CDR2 FNYEAQ (reference sequence). In DNA, the CDR3 is TGTGCCAGCAGCTTGGGGACAGGGTTGTCTGGAAACACCATATATTTT. Protein product: CASSLGTGLSGNTIYF. The full variable domain, in which reference TRBV7-7 and TRBJ1-3 provide the parts outside the CDR3, is GAGVSQSPRYKVTKRGQDVTLRCDPISSHATLYWYQQALGQGPEFLTYFNYEAQPDKSGLPSDRFSAERPEGSISTLTIQRTEQRDSAMYRCASSLGTGLSGNTIYFGEGSWLTVV.

The J gene is TRBJ1-2, the V gene TRBV28, with 9 bases matching TRBD1. The CDR3 loop spans 14 amino acids. The ends lost 5 bases at V and 8 bases at J; junction bases unmatched: 9. The germline V gene has CDR1 MDHEN and CDR2 SYDVKM. The CDR3 sequence: CASSIRGQGGGYTF. The CDR3 DNA sequence: TGTGCCAGCAGTATCCGGGGACAGGGAGGGGGCTACACCTTC.

This chain connects TRBV6-6 to TRBJ1-4; D remains unclear. Germline CDR1 MNHNY, CDR2 SVGAGI (reference sequence). V lost 6 bases and J lost 0, with 11 bases in between. This CDR3 is built from 15 residues. CDR3 in amino acids: CASRKEGATNEKLFF. In nucleotides, the CDR3 is TGTGCCAGCAGGAAGGAGGGAGCAACTAATGAAAAACTGTTTTTT.

In the case of this clone: One end of the junction is discordant with germline, which a read error may explain. The CDR3 DNA sequence: TGTGCCACCTTTAACACCGGGGAGCCGTTTTTT. It yields the protein CATFNTGEPFF. The rearrangement joins TRBV10-3 to TRBJ2-2; D possibly corresponds to TRBD2 (5 bases). The CDR3 is 11 residues long. In germline, CDR1 is ENHRY, CDR2 SYGVKD.

Here the CDR3 DNA reads TGTGCCAGCTCCTCTAGTAGCGCGAACTCCTACGAGCAGTACTTC. The encoded protein is CASSSSSANSYEQYF. The genes are TRBV28 and TRBJ2-7; possible D gene TRBD2, 5 bases. The germline CDR1 and CDR2 sequences are MDHEN and SYDVKM. V was clipped by 8 bases and J by 0 bases, with 17 bases between them. The CDR3 is 15 residues long.

J is TRBJ2-6 and V is TRBV19; the match to TRBD1 covers 7 bases. Trimming at V came to 6 bases and at J to 0 bases, leaving 8 bases not matched to a gene. CDR1 is LNHDA and CDR2 is SQIVND in the germline V gene (reference sequence). The CDR3 has 17 amino acids. The CDR3: CASSEDRLDSGANVLTF. In DNA form, the CDR3 reads TGTGCCAGTAGCGAGGACAGGCTCGACTCTGGGGCCAACGTCCTGACTTTC.